The 16 T cell receptor beta chains listed next were all sequenced from one sample in a study of blood T cells in healthy people across ages (dated by TCRdb to 2014 to 2015). Receptor amplification or capture employed 5' RACE. TCRdb shows the sequencer as Illumina HiSeq 2500. A second PCR of roughly 6 to 11 cycles was run with a J-beta primer mix and a sample-barcoded 5' primer. TCRdb passed the public sequencing reads through fastp at Q25 and MiXCR, retaining productive beta sequences. Each entry merges the rows of one CDR3 protein and shows their most common DNA and genes. This sample has about 1.8 million distinct CDR3 sequences in its table, and about 50% of those were observed once. The ten largest clonotypes hold more than 2% of the sample. The sample taken for sequencing was blood. All receptors come from a woman aged 40 to 50 in good health.

Comment on this clonotype: Compared with germline, one end of the junction differs, possibly owing to a read error. V gene TRBV12-3 or TRBV12-4 combines with J gene TRBJ2-7, with D tentatively TRBD1 (5 bases). This CDR3 is 13 amino acids long. For the CDR3, the DNA is TGTACCAGCAGTCCAGGGAATCTGGACGAGCAGTACTTC. Encoded protein: CTSSPGNLDEQYF.

This chain joins TRBV20-1 and TRBJ2-3, with 9 bases identical to TRBD2. This CDR3 spans 14 amino acids. Losses at the gene ends were 6 bases for V and 3 bases for J; bases not matched to a gene: 7. Germline V gene data show CDR1 as DFQATT and CDR2 as SNEGSKA (reference sequence). The CDR3 protein is CSAALAGLTDTQYF. Written as DNA, the CDR3 is TGCAGTGCCGCCCTAGCGGGGTTAACAGATACGCAGTATTTT.

As for this clonotype: A junction end diverges from the germline sequence, so it may reflect a read error. The chain combines TRBV20-1 with TRBJ2-1, with D possibly matching TRBD1 (6 bases). This CDR3 has 18 residues. Germline loops: CDR1 DFQATT, CDR2 SNEGSKA (reference sequence). CDR3 region: CSARDGQGTFPSYNGQFF. CDR3 coding DNA: TGCAGTGCTAGAGATGGCCAGGGGACATTCCCTTCCTACAATGGGCAGTTCTTC.

V usage is TRBV5-1 and J usage is TRBJ2-4, with D hard to call. The J call may be wrong; the DNA end is better matched by TRBJ2-7. Germline V gene data show CDR1 as SGHRS and CDR2 as YFSETQ. The CDR3 runs to 13 residues. In DNA form, the CDR3 reads TGCGCCAGCAGCTGGGCGGAGACAAACGAGCAGTACTTC. Translation: CASSWAETNEQYF.

In the case of this clonotype: It may be a read error: a sequence one base away is much more abundant. In DNA, the CDR3 is TGTGCCAGCAGCGATACTAGCGGGGGCTCCTACGAGCAGTACTTC. Its protein product is CASSDTSGGSYEQYF. The chain recombines TRBV6-6 with TRBJ2-7; 11 nucleotides match TRBD2. CDR1 and CDR2 from the germline V gene are MNHNY and SVGAGI (reference sequence). The CDR3 has 15 amino acids. The trim removed 6 bases at V and 0 bases at J, leaving 4 bases unmatched.

The chain recombines TRBV7-2 with TRBJ2-3; 8 bases are shared with TRBD2. Trimming at V came to 5 bases and at J to 2 bases, leaving 9 bases not matched to a gene. Germline-derived CDR1 and CDR2 are SGHTA and FQGNSA. The CDR3 covers 16 residues. This CDR3 is CASSPLGTSNTDTQYF. CDR3 DNA: TGTGCCAGCAGCCCTTTGGGGACTAGTAACACAGATACGCAGTATTTT.

This rearrangement joins TRBV20-1 to TRBJ2-5; tentative D call: TRBD2 (6 bases). The CDR3 consists of 14 residues. The germline V gene has CDR1 DFQATT and CDR2 SNEGSKA (reference sequence). V lost 4 bases, J lost 0 bases, and 12 bases lay in between. The CDR3, as DNA: TGCAGTGCTAATAGTGGGGGGTACCAAGAGACCCAGTACTTC. Protein sequence: CSANSGGYQETQYF.

V gene TRBV20-1 combines with J gene TRBJ1-2, with D maybe TRBD1 (6 bases). Germline CDR1 DFQATT, CDR2 SNEGSKA (reference sequence). V gave up 6 bases and J gave up 4 bases, with 15 bases separating them. CDR3 length equals 13 residues. CDR3 residues: CSALFDRSYGYTF. CDR3 DNA: TGCAGTGCCCTATTCGACAGGTCCTATGGCTACACCTTC.

The V call is TRBV20-1, the J call TRBJ2-3; the D is unclear. V was pared by 1 base and J by 6 bases, with 17 bases between. Germline V CDR1 and CDR2: DFQATT, SNEGSKA (reference sequence). The CDR3 covers 15 residues. Here the CDR3 reads CSARGAEVLGDTQYF. In nucleotides, the CDR3 is TGCAGTGCTAGAGGGGCTGAGGTACTCGGGGATACGCAGTATTTT.

The J gene is TRBJ2-3, the V gene TRBV7-2; TRBD2 agrees at 12 bases. This CDR3 is built from 17 residues. V shed 5 bases, J shed 0 bases, and the junction held 6 bases outside the gene matches. Looked up from germline, CDR1 is SGHTA and CDR2 is FQGNSA. The CDR3 region is CASSLRTSGVSTDTQYF. The CDR3 region has the DNA TGTGCCAGCAGCCTTCGGACTAGCGGGGTTAGCACAGATACGCAGTATTTT.

This clonotype has a count of ten or more. V and J are TRBV12-3 or TRBV12-4 and TRBJ2-5, with a tentative D call TRBD2 (5 bases). The CDR3 is made up of 14 amino acids. The ends were cut back, 4 bases at V and 2 bases at J, with 11 bases in the middle. The chain's CDR3 is CASSSFGGQETQYF. CDR3 nucleotides: TGTGCCAGCAGTTCTTTCGGCGGGCAAGAGACCCAGTACTTC.

This clonotype was counted a few times. The V and J genes are TRBV20-1 and TRBJ2-7, with 7 positions matching TRBD2. Trimming took 7 bases from V and 0 from J; bases not matched to a gene: 6. Germline V gives CDR1 DFQATT, CDR2 SNEGSKA (reference sequence). CDR3 length equals 13 residues. The DNA of the CDR3 is TGCAGTGTGGGGGGGGGACTCTCCTACGAGCAGTACTTC. Protein product: CSVGGGLSYEQYF.

The table lists this clonotype with a few counts. The CDR3 loop is CSATLAGGPYEQYF. For the CDR3, the DNA is TGCAGTGCTACCCTAGCGGGGGGGCCCTACGAGCAGTACTTC. The chain combines TRBV20-1 with TRBJ2-7; 12 bases match TRBD2. Losses at the gene ends were 4 bases for V and 2 bases for J; bases not matched to a gene: 3. Germline V lookup: CDR1 DFQATT, CDR2 SNEGSKA (reference sequence). CDR3 length: 14 amino acids.

The chain links TRBV15 to TRBJ1-2; 7 nucleotides match TRBD1. The CDR3 is 15 amino acids. CDR1 is LNHNV and CDR2 is YYDKDF in the germline V gene (reference sequence). J gave up 4 bases and V 1 base, and 6 bases lay outside the gene matches. As DNA, the CDR3 is TGTGCCACCAGCAGAGGGACAGGTGCCGCCTATGGCTACACCTTC. Amino acid sequence: CATSRGTGAAYGYTF.

The chain has TRBV20-1 and TRBJ2-1; 12 bases align to TRBD2. Germline V gene sequence: CDR1 DFQATT, CDR2 SNEGSKA (reference sequence). The V and J ends lost 4 bases and 0 bases, in that order; junction bases with no gene match: 10. The CDR3 spans 18 residues. CDR3 nucleotides: TGCAGTGCTACTCTGACTAGCGGGGGCCCCCGCTCCTACAATGAGCAGTTCTTC. Amino acid sequence: CSATLTSGGPRSYNEQFF.

This clonotype was counted only a few times. The rearrangement uses TRBV7-2 and TRBJ2-7, with D perhaps being TRBD1 or TRBD2 (5 bases each). This CDR3 is 12 amino acids long. Trimming removed 3 bases from V and 9 bases from J, with 12 bases in between. Germline values: CDR1 SGHTA, CDR2 FQGNSA. Written as DNA, the CDR3 is TGTGCCAGCAGCTTTCGGGGCACGGGGCAGTACTTC. As protein: CASSFRGTGQYF. The whole variable domain, filled in from reference TRBV7-2 and TRBJ2-7, reads GAGVSQSPSNKVTEKGKDVELRCDPISGHTALYWYRQSLGQGLEFLIYFQGNSAPDKSGLPSDRFSAERTGGSVSTLTIQRTQQEDSAVYLCASSFRGTGQYFGPGTRLTVT.